Given below is one T cell receptor (beta chain) in context. This entry comes from a study of shared clonotypes between healthy human individuals. The method was immunoSEQ multiplex PCR; TCRdb's version includes in-frame clones alone and lacks a portion of them. The sample has roughly 850,000 clones, about 96% seen once. Positive CCR7 selection of CD45RO-negative cells yielded the naive CD8 cells, and terminally differentiated effector memory CD45RA+ cells were excluded. The CDR3 totals 13 residues. Germline V CDR1 and CDR2: SGHRS, YFSETQ. Trimming left V 4 bases short and J 4 bases short, with 8 bases between.

The sequenced sample consisted of naive CD8+ T cells sorted from blood. The source of this sequence is a man in his thirties or forties in good health. The rearrangement uses TRBV5-1 and TRBJ1-4, with D unclear. DNA of the CDR3: TGCGCCAGCAGCATGGACTTTAATGAAAAACTGTTTTTT. It is translated as CASSMDFNEKLFF.